This TCR beta chain was captured in a study of human T cells and chemical hapten exposure. Study-level background: Patients, predominantly female, presented with alopecia areata, totalis or universalis. Study outcomes and limitations: The study found expanded TCRs formed significantly more large CDR3 similarity clusters than controls.

In regard to this clonotype: Its cognate antigen is unknown.

The library gave individual cDNA molecules unique molecular identifiers. Using its own MiXCR run on the RACE reads, TCRdb lists one record per CDR3 protein. This table has around 200,000 distinct CDR3 sequences, 24% appearing once. CDR3 length: 16 residues. Germline values: CDR1 SGHNT, CDR2 YYREEE (reference sequence). The V end lost 5 bases, the J end lost 2 bases, and 20 bases lay between the germline ends. Regarding time point: patch test 3, about 24 weeks after DPC sensitization. Treatment of the sample: therapeutic diphenylcyclopropenone sensitization with weekly scalp DPC. Each patch-test visit's blood sample preceded patch application.

This material consisted of whole blood, taken in connection with sensitization to the hapten diphenylcyclopropenone (DPC). This TCR was sampled from a woman in her thirties or forties with alopecia areata. Some clones in this sample may be carry-over from other donors' samples. The chain couples TRBV5-4 to TRBJ2-7, with D perhaps TRBD2 (5 bases). CDR3: CASSRTLAAAPYEQYF. CDR3 DNA: TGTGCCAGCAGTCGCACCCTAGCCGCAGCGCCCTACGAGCAGTACTTC.